This TCR beta chain was recorded in a study of blood T cell repertoires in COVID-19. V gave up 1 base and J gave up 2 bases, with 9 bases separating them. CDR3 length: 15 residues. In germline, CDR1 is LGHDT, CDR2 YNNKEL (reference sequence). Produced via immunoSEQ multiplex PCR; TCRdb's table is partial and in-frame only. Here the sample spans approximately 75,000 clones, 80% to 90% being singletons. The chain recombines TRBV3-1 (or the pseudogene TRBV3-2) with TRBJ1-3; weak D call: TRBD1 (6 bases). The sequenced sample consisted of peripheral blood. This clonotype originated in a woman aged 45 to 65 with acute or convalescent COVID-19. The CDR3 is CASSQGGQTGNTIYF. In DNA form, the CDR3 reads TGTGCCAGCAGCCAAGGAGGACAGACTGGAAACACCATATATTTT.